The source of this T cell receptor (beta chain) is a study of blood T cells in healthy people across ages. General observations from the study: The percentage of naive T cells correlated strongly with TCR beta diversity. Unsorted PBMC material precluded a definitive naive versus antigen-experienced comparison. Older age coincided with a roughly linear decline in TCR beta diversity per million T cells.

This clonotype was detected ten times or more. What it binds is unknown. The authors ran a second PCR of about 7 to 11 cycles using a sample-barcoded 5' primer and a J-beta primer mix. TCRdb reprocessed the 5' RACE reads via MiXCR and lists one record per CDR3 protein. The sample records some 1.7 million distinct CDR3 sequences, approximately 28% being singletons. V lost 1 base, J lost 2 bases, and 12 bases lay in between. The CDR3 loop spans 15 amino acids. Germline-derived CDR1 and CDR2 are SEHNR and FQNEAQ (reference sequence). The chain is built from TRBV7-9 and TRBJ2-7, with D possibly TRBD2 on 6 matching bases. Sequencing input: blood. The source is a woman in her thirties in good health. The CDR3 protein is CASSLGNSGPYEQYF. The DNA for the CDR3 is TGTGCCAGCAGCTTAGGAAATAGCGGCCCCTACGAGCAGTACTTC.